This T cell receptor (beta chain) was sequenced for a study of OX40 agonist ivuxolimab in advanced cancers. Study at large: Anti-PD-1, anti-PD-L1 or anti-CTLA-4 therapy given earlier was allowed, and approximately 40% had some. Notes on the study in general: Clonal expansion was among the lowest in partial responders at 0.1-3.0 mg/kg, especially CD8+. Nonresponders, in some cases, also had low normalized T-cell clonal expansion.

As concerns this clone: Its antigen remains unknown.

Data came from immunoSEQ multiplex PCR; TCRdb stores just in-frame clones and leaves some out. The sample comprises about 79,000 clones, approximately 94% of which are singletons, and around 9.6% rests with the top ten. Material: CD4+ or CD8+ T cells sorted from blood, obtained in a trial of the OX40 agonist ivuxolimab. The clonotype comes from an adult with an advanced solid tumor such as melanoma, head and neck, liver or kidney cancer.

This CDR3 is CASSLEGRNYEQYF. CDR3 nucleotides: TGTGCCAGCAGTTTAGAGGGCAGGAACTACGAGCAGTACTTC. The rearrangement joins TRBV27 to TRBJ2-7; D may be TRBD2 (5 bases). Germline CDR1 and CDR2: MNHEY and SMNVEV (reference sequence). Trimming shortened V by 2 bases and J by 3 bases, and 11 bases separated the two germline ends. The CDR3 covers 14 residues.